The 26 T cell receptor beta chains below come from one sample, sequenced in a study of cytomegalovirus exposure and HLA in healthy donors. The PCR made use of 60 Vbeta and 13 Jbeta primers. This table comes from immunoSEQ multiplex PCR, and its TCRdb copy is limited to in-frame clones, with some not included. The sample records approximately 200,000 clones, 60% to 80% being singletons. The sequenced sample consisted of PBMCs. The receptor set was obtained from a woman aged 25 to 45 in good health and CMV-seropositive.

This chain joins TRBV7-9 and TRBJ1-4; D might be TRBD1 (5 bases). CDR3 length: 15 amino acids. Germline loops: CDR1 SEHNR, CDR2 FQNEAQ (reference sequence). Trimming removed 1 base from V and 7 bases from J, with 13 bases in between. CDR3 sequence reads: CASSLGPRAPEKLFF. CDR3 sequence (DNA): TGTGCCAGCAGCTTAGGTCCCAGGGCCCCTGAAAAACTGTTTTTT.

This clone is a singleton in its sample. The chain recombines TRBV19 with TRBJ2-3; D is possibly TRBD2 (5 bases). Trimming shortened V by 2 bases and J by 5 bases, and 23 bases separated the two germline ends. Germline V CDR1 and CDR2: LNHDA, SQIVND (reference sequence). CDR3 length equals 18 residues. CDR3 residues: CASSITYSGLRAGDTQYF. The CDR3 nucleotides are TGTGCCAGTAGTATAACCTATTCCGGACTGAGGGCGGGAGATACGCAGTATTTT.

The V gene is TRBV28, the J gene TRBJ1-2; D unresolved. Per the germline V gene, CDR1 is MDHEN and CDR2 is SYDVKM. The CDR3 contains 14 residues. Trimming stripped 6 bases from V and 8 bases from J, with 19 bases between. The CDR3 DNA reads TGTGCCAGCAGCCCGACCCCGGGTGCGACGGGCTACACCTTC. Translating it yields CASSPTPGATGYTF.

This clone appeared once. This chain links TRBV6-4 with TRBJ2-1; 10 bases align to TRBD2. Germline CDR1 is MRHNA and CDR2 is SNTAGT. The length of the CDR3 is 16 residues. V shed 0 bases and J 5 bases; nucleotides not matched to a gene: 4. In DNA, the CDR3 is TGTGCCAGCAGTGACTCGTTAGCGGGGGGTGACAATGAGCAGTTCTTC. This codes for CASSDSLAGGDNEQFF.

The V and J genes are TRBV5-1 and TRBJ2-2; D remains unclear. V gave up 0 bases and J gave up 3 bases, with 9 bases separating them. Germline loops: CDR1 SGHRS, CDR2 YFSETQ. The length of the CDR3 is 15 residues. The chain's CDR3 is CASSLDPDYTGELFF. The CDR3 coding sequence is TGCGCCAGCAGCTTGGACCCAGACTACACCGGGGAGCTGTTTTTT.

The V gene is TRBV5-4, the J gene TRBJ2-3, with 11 bases that match TRBD2. This CDR3 is built from 16 residues. V lost 3 bases to trimming and J lost 3 bases; unmatched junction nucleotides: 6. Per germline, CDR1 SGHNT and CDR2 YYREEE (reference sequence). The CDR3 here is CASSSTSGARTDTQYF. CDR3 sequence (DNA): TGTGCCAGCAGCTCGACTAGCGGGGCGCGGACAGATACGCAGTATTTT.

This clone was counted a single time. This chain uses TRBV10-3 with TRBJ1-5; 8 bases align to TRBD1. CDR1 is ENHRY and CDR2 is SYGVKD in the germline V gene. The CDR3 has 15 amino acids. V gave up 2 bases and J gave up 1 base; unmatched junction bases: 1. The CDR3 DNA sequence: TGTGCCATCAGTGAGACAGGGGGGAGCAATCAGCCCCAGCATTTT. Translation: CAISETGGSNQPQHF.

The V call is TRBV27, the J call TRBJ2-7; a weak D match, TRBD2 (6 bases). CDR3 length: 14 residues. Trimming removed 1 base from V and 4 bases from J, with 11 bases in between. Germline V gene lookup returns CDR1 MNHEY and CDR2 SMNVEV (reference sequence). DNA for the CDR3: TGTGCCAGCAGTTTATTGGGGGAGGCTTACGAGCAGTACTTC. This translates into CASSLLGEAYEQYF.

This clone was counted only a few times. This chain connects TRBV6-1 to TRBJ1-2, with D maybe TRBD1 (6 bases). CDR3 length: 15 amino acids. Germline assignment: CDR1 MNHNS and CDR2 SASEGT. Trimming stripped 2 bases from V and 4 bases from J, with 14 bases between. The CDR3 loop reads CASSEMAGVTYGYTF. CDR3 sequence (DNA): TGTGCCAGCAGTGAAATGGCAGGGGTTACCTATGGCTACACCTTC.

On this clone itself: The same CDR3 arises from other DNA sequences in this sample as well. The V call is TRBV6-1, the J call TRBJ1-1, with D hard to call. The ends were cut back, 1 base at V and 0 bases at J, with 9 bases in the middle. Per the germline V gene, CDR1 is MNHNS and CDR2 is SASEGT. The CDR3 is 15 residues long. The CDR3 sequence: CASSEVGRLNTEAFF. The CDR3 DNA sequence: TGTGCCAGCAGTGAAGTGGGCAGGTTGAACACTGAAGCTTTCTTT.

The chain couples TRBV28 to TRBJ2-5; no clear D. The CDR3 consists of 11 residues. Per germline, CDR1 MDHEN and CDR2 SYDVKM. Trimming stripped 2 bases from V and 11 bases from J, with 9 bases between. The CDR3 nucleotides are TGTGCCAGCAGTTTAAACGAAGAGCAGTACTTC. Residues: CASSLNEEQYF.

For this clone: The junction shows a germline mismatch at one end, possibly a read error. The chain carries TRBV7-9 and TRBJ2-1, with 9 bases that match TRBD2. Germline CDR1 SEHNR, CDR2 FQNEAQ (reference sequence). The CDR3 totals 16 residues. DNA for the CDR3: TGTGCCAGCAGGTTAGGGGGTAGCGGGAGTTTGGGTGAGCAGTTCTTC. It encodes CASRLGGSGSLGEQFF.

This chain links TRBV19 with TRBJ1-4, with 7 bases fitting TRBD1. Germline loops: CDR1 LNHDA, CDR2 SQIVND (reference sequence). This CDR3 region has 15 residues. The J segment lost 4 bases and the V segment lost 6 bases, leaving 8 bases of the junction unmatched. In nucleotides, the CDR3 is TGTGCCAGTAGCCTTTCGACAGGGTATAATGAAAAACTGTTTTTT. Translating gives CASSLSTGYNEKLFF.

This clone was seen a handful of times. The chain links TRBV5-6 to TRBJ2-1; 8 bases map to TRBD2. Germline values: CDR1 SGHDT, CDR2 YYEEEE. The CDR3 consists of 14 residues. The trim removed 1 base at V and 9 bases at J, leaving 6 bases unmatched. In DNA, the CDR3 is TGTGCCAGCAGCTTGAGGGCCGGGGGGGGTGAGCAGTTCTTC. Translation gives CASSLRAGGGEQFF.

The chain carries TRBV12-2 and TRBJ2-6; the D call of TRBD2 is as the table states it, not checked on the DNA. TRBV12-2 is designated a pseudogene. The CDR3 spans 19 residues. The CDR3 loop reads CASRLGLAGGPAGANVLTF. The DNA of the CDR3 is TGTGCAAGTCGCTTAGGACTAGCGGGAGGGCCGGCTGGGGCCAACGTCCTGACTTTC.

This chain uses TRBV5-1 with TRBJ2-5; 8 bases match TRBD1. V dropped 0 bases and J dropped 5; count of bases not matched to a gene: 9. CDR1 is SGHRS and CDR2 is YFSETQ in the germline V gene. The CDR3 has 16 residues. CDR3: CASSLALQGAAETQYF. The CDR3 DNA is TGCGCCAGCAGCTTGGCCTTGCAGGGGGCGGCGGAGACCCAGTACTTC.

The chain joins TRBV5-4 to TRBJ2-1; TRBD2 matches 8 bases. Germline-derived CDR1 and CDR2 are SGHNT and YYREEE (reference sequence). The CDR3 contains 16 residues. J gave up 0 bases and V 4 bases, and 6 bases lay outside the gene matches. DNA of the CDR3: TGTGCCAGCAGCCGTACCACTAGCGGCTCCTACAATGAGCAGTTCTTC. Translation: CASSRTTSGSYNEQFF.

This clone was seen only once. The chain combines TRBV27 with TRBJ1-1; no firm D call. The V end was cut by 3 bases, the J end by 7 bases, with 18 bases between. In germline, CDR1 is MNHEY, CDR2 SMNVEV (reference sequence). The CDR3 has 15 amino acids. CDR3 sequence reads: CASSFIAGAVGEAFF. The CDR3 nucleotides are TGTGCCAGCAGTTTCATCGCGGGCGCAGTAGGTGAAGCTTTCTTT.

The J gene is TRBJ1-5, the V gene TRBV7-6; tentative D call: TRBD1 (6 bases). V was cut by 5 bases and J by 3 bases, with 11 bases left in between. Germline CDR1 SGHVS, CDR2 FNYEAQ. This CDR3 has 14 residues. Here the CDR3 reads CASSDGQLNQPQHF. The CDR3 DNA sequence: TGTGCCAGCAGCGACGGACAGCTCAATCAGCCCCAGCATTTT.

The chain recombines TRBV4-1 with TRBJ1-4, with a possible D match to TRBD1 (5 bases). V lost 2 bases and J lost 6, with 7 bases in between. CDR1 is MGHRA, CDR2 YSYEKL, per germline. The CDR3 contains 13 residues. CDR3 residues: CASSQQGYEKLFF. In nucleotides, the CDR3 is TGCGCCAGCAGCCAACAGGGATATGAAAAACTGTTTTTT.

The chain has TRBV5-4 and TRBJ2-1; tentatively, D is TRBD1 (5 bases). The CDR3 runs 14 residues. Germline lookup yields CDR1 SGHNT and CDR2 YYREEE (reference sequence). V gave up 2 bases and J gave up 5 bases, with 11 bases separating them. In DNA form, the CDR3 reads TGTGCCAGCAGCTTTGAAGGGGCGCACAATGAGCAGTTCTTC. Its translation is CASSFEGAHNEQFF.

The chain links TRBV7-2 to TRBJ2-7; 12 bases match TRBD2. V lost 5 bases and J lost 2; bases outside the gene matches: 4. The CDR3 has 15 amino acids. CDR1 is SGHTA, CDR2 FQGNSA, per germline. The CDR3: CASSTRTSGTYEQYF. In DNA form, the CDR3 reads TGTGCCAGCAGCACCCGGACTAGCGGGACCTACGAGCAGTACTTC.

This chain joins TRBV27 and TRBJ2-3, with no clear D. Trimming stripped 4 bases from V and 0 bases from J, with 11 bases between. CDR1 MNHEY and CDR2 SMNVEV come from the germline V gene (reference sequence). This CDR3 region has 15 residues. Here the CDR3 DNA reads TGTGCCAGCAGTTCGACTCGACGAAGCACAGATACGCAGTATTTT. It yields the protein CASSSTRRSTDTQYF.

This clone was counted a single time. The rearrangement uses TRBV28 and TRBJ2-5, with D possibly matching TRBD1 (5 bases). The J call is doubtful: the DNA matches TRBJ2-7 better. The length of the CDR3 is 15 residues. Germline V gene lookup returns CDR1 MDHEN and CDR2 SYDVKM. As DNA, the CDR3 is TGTGCCAGCAGCCCTCACTCAGGGCCGTTCTACGAGCAGTACTTC. Protein sequence: CASSPHSGPFYEQYF.

V usage is TRBV7-8 and J usage is TRBJ1-2; a possible D gene is TRBD1 (5 bases). Germline CDR1 reads SGHVS; CDR2 reads FQNEAQ. V shed 3 bases and J shed 4 bases, with 9 bases lying between them. The CDR3 extends over 13 amino acids. CDR3 DNA sequence: TGTGCCAGCAGCTTTGGCGGGACCTATGGCTACACCTTC. Translated: CASSFGGTYGYTF.

This clone occurred a few times. The chain is built from TRBV7-9 and TRBJ1-2; 9 bases map to TRBD1. CDR3 length equals 14 residues. V shed 5 bases and J 5 bases; nucleotides not matched to a gene: 6. Germline-derived CDR1 and CDR2 are SEHNR and FQNEAQ (reference sequence). CDR3 protein: CASSATGGLYGYTF. The CDR3 bases are TGTGCCAGCAGCGCTACAGGGGGCTTATATGGCTACACCTTC.